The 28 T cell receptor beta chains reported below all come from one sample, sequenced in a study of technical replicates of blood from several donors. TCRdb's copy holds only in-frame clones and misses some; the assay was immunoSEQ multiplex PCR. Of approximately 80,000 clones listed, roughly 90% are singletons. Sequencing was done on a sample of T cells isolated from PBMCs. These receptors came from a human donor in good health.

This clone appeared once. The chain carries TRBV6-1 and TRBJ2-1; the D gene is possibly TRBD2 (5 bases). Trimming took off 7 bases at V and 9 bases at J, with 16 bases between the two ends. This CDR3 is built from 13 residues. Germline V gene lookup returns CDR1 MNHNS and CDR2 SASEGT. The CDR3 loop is CASTGGIRAEQFF. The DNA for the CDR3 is TGTGCCAGCACCGGAGGAATCCGTGCTGAGCAGTTCTTC.

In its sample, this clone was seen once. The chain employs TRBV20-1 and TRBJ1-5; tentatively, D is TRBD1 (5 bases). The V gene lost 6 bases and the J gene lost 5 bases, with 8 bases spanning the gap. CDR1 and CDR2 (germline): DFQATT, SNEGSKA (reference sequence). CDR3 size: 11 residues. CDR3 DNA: TGCAGTGCGGGGGGTGATCAGCCCCAGCATTTT. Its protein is CSAGGDQPQHF.

The DNA of the CDR3 is TGTGCCAGCAGCCATATAGACAACCTCCAAGAGACCCAGTACTTC. Protein: CASSHIDNLQETQYF. The V gene is TRBV14, the J gene TRBJ2-5; the D is unclear. From germline, CDR1 is SGHDN and CDR2 FVKESK. This CDR3 is built from 15 residues. Trimming took off 3 bases at V and 1 base at J, with 12 bases between the two ends.

The CDR3 protein is CASSWDRKETQYF. CDR3 sequence (DNA): TGCGCCAGCAGCTGGGACAGGAAAGAGACCCAGTACTTC. The chain has TRBV5-1 and TRBJ2-5; 8 bases fit TRBD1. This CDR3 comprises 13 residues. After removal of 3 bases from V and 3 bases from J, the junction contained 1 base not matched to a gene. Germline lookup yields CDR1 SGHRS and CDR2 YFSETQ.

CDR3 loop: CASTSGQKSEKLFF. DNA for the CDR3: TGTGCCAGCACCTCGGGACAGAAGAGTGAAAAACTGTTTTTT. The chain is built from TRBV28 and TRBJ1-4; 7 positions match TRBD1. From germline, CDR1 is MDHEN and CDR2 SYDVKM. J lost 7 bases, V lost 7 bases, and 9 bases had no gene match. The length of the CDR3 is 14 residues.

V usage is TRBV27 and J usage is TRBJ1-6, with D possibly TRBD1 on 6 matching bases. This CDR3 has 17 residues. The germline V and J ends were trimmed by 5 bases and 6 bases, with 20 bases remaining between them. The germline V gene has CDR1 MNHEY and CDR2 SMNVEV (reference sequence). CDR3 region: CASSLNPSGQANSPLHF. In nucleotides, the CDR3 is TGTGCCAGCAGTCTAAACCCCTCGGGACAAGCTAATTCACCCCTCCACTTT.

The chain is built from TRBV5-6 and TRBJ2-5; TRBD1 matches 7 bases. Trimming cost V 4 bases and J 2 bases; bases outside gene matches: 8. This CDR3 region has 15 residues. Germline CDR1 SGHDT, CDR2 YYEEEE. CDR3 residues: CASSRGQYFQETQYF. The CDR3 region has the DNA TGTGCCAGCAGCCGGGGACAGTACTTTCAAGAGACCCAGTACTTC.

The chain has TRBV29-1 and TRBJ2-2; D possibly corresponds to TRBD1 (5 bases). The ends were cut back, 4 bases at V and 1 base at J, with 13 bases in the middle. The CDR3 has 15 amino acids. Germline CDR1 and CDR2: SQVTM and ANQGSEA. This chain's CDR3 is CSVVIGHLNTGELFF. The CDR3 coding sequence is TGCAGCGTTGTGATAGGACACCTGAACACCGGGGAGCTGTTTTTT.

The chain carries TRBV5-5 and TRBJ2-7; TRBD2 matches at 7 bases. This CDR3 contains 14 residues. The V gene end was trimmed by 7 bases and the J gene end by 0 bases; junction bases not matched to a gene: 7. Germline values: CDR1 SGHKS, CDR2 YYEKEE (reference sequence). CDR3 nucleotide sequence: TGTGCCAGCGCGACTAGCTTTTACTCCTACGAGCAGTACTTC. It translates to CASATSFYSYEQYF.

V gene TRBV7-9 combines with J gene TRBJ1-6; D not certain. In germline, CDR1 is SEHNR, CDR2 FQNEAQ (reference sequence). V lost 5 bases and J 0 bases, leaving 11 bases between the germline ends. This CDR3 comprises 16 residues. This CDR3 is CASSRKQSSYNSPLHF. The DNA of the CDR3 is TGTGCCAGCAGCCGAAAACAGAGCTCCTATAATTCACCCCTCCACTTT.

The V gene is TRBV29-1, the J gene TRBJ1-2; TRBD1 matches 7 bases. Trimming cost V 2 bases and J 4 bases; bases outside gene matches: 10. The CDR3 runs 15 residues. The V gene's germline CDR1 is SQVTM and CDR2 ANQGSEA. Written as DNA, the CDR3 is TGCAGCGTTGAACCGGGACAGTATTCTATCTATGGCTACACCTTC. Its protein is CSVEPGQYSIYGYTF. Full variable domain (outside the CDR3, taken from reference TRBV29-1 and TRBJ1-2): SAVISQKPSRDICQRGTSLTIQCQVDSQVTMMFWYRQQPGQSLTLIATANQGSEATYESGFVIDKFPISRPNLTFSTLTVSNMSPEDSSIYLCSVEPGQYSIYGYTFGSGTRLTVV.

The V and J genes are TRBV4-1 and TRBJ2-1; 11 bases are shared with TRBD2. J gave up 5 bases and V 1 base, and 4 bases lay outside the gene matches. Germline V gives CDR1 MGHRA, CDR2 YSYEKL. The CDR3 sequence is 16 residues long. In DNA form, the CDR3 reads TGCGCCAGCAGCCAAGTAGTGACTAGCGGGGACAATGAGCAGTTCTTC. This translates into CASSQVVTSGDNEQFF.

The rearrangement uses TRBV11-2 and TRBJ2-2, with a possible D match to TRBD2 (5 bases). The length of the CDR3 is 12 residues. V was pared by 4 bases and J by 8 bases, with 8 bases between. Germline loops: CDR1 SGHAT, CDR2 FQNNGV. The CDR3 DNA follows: TGTGCCAGCAGCTCGGACTCTGGGGAGCTGTTTTTT. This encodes CASSSDSGELFF.

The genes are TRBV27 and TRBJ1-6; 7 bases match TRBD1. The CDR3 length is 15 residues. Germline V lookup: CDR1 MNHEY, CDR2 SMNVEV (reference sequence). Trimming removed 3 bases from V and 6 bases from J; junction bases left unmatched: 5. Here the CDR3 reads CASSFETGFNSPLHF. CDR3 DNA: TGTGCCAGCAGTTTTGAGACAGGGTTTAATTCACCCCTCCACTTT.

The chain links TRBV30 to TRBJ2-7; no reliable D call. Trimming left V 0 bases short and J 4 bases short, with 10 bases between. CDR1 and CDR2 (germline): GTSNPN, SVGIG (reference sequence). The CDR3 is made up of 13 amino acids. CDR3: CAWSVFFEYEQYF. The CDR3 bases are TGTGCCTGGAGTGTATTTTTCGAGTACGAGCAGTACTTC.

CDR3 sequence: CAVGAKGTEAFF. DNA of the CDR3: TGTGCCGTTGGGGCCAAGGGCACTGAAGCTTTCTTT. This rearrangement joins TRBV10-3 to TRBJ1-1; weak D call: TRBD1 (5 bases). V was cut by 11 bases and J by 4 bases, with 14 bases left in between. Per germline, CDR1 ENHRY and CDR2 SYGVKD. The CDR3 consists of 12 residues.

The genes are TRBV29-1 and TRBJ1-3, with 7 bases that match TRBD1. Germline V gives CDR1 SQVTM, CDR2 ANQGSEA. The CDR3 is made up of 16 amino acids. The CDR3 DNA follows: TGCAGTGCAATAGTATCGGGGACAGAGACTGGAAACACCATATATTTT. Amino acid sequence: CSAIVSGTETGNTIYF.

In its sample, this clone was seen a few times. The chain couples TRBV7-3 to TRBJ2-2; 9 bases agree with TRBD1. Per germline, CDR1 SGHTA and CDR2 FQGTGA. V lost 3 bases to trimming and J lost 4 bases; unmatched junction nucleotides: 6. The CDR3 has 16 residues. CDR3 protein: CASSLLQGALTGELFF. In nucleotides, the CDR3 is TGTGCCAGCAGCTTGTTACAGGGGGCCCTCACCGGGGAGCTGTTTTTT.

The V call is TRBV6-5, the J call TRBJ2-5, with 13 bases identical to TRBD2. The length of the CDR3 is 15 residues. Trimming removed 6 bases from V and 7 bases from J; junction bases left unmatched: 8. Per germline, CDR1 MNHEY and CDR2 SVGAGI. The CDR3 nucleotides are TGTGCCAGCAGCCAACTAGCGGGGGGGCCGCGGACCCAGTACTTC. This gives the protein CASSQLAGGPRTQYF.

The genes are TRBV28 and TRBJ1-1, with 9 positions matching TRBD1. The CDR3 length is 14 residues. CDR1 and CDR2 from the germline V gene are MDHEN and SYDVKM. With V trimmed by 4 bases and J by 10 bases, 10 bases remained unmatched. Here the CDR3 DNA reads TGTGCCAGCAGTTCGACCGGGACAGGGCGCGTAGCTTTCTTT. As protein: CASSSTGTGRVAFF.

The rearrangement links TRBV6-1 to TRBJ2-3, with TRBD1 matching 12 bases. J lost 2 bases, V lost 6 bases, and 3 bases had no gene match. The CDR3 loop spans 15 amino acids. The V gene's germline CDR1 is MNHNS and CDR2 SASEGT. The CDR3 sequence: CASRGGQGATDTQYF. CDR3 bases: TGTGCCAGCAGGGGGGGACAGGGGGCCACAGATACGCAGTATTTT.

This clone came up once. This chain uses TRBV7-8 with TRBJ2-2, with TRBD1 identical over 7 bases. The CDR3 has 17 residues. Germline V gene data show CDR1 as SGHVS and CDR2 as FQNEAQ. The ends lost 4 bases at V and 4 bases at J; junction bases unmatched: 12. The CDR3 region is CASSSGGMGLITGELFF. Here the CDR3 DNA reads TGTGCCAGCAGCTCAGGGGGTATGGGCTTAATCACCGGGGAGCTGTTTTTT.

The CDR3 here is CASSQDLGQNPYEAFF. In nucleotides, the CDR3 is TGTGCCAGCAGCCAAGACCTGGGACAGAACCCATATGAAGCTTTCTTT. This chain joins TRBV14 and TRBJ1-1; 7 nucleotides agree with TRBD1. The CDR3 length is 16 residues. Germline V gene sequence: CDR1 SGHDN, CDR2 FVKESK. Trimming took 0 bases from V and 7 from J; bases not matched to a gene: 11.

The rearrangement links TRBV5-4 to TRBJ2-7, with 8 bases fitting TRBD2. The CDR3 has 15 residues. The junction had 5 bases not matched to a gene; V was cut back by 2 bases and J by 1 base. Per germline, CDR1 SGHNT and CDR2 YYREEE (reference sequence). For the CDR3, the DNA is TGTGCCAGCAGCTTCGCTAGCGGGCCATCCTACGAGCAGTACTTC. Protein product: CASSFASGPSYEQYF.

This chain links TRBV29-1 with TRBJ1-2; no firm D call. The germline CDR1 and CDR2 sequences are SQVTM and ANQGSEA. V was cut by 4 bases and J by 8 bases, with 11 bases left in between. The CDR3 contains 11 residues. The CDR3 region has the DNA TGCAGCGTTGCTGACGGGGAGGGCTACACCTTC. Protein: CSVADGEGYTF.

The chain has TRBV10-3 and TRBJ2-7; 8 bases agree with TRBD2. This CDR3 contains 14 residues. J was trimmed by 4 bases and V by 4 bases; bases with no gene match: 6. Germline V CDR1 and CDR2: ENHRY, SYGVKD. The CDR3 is CAISGTGGPYEQYF. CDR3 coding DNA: TGTGCCATCAGTGGAACGGGAGGGCCGTACGAGCAGTACTTC.

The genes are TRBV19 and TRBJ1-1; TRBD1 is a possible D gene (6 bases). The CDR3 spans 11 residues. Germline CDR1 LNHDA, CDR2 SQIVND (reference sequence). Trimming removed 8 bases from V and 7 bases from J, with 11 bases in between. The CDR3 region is CASYRAHEAFF. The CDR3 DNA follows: TGTGCCAGTTACAGGGCTCATGAAGCTTTCTTT.

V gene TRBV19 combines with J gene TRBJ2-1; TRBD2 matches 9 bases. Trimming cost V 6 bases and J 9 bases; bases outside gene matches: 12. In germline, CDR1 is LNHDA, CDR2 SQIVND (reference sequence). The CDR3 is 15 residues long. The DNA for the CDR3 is TGTGCCAGTAGAGCCCGCGGGGGGGCCACCAGTGAGCAGTTCTTC. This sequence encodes CASRARGGATSEQFF.